This T cell receptor (beta chain) was captured by sequencing in a study of blood T cells in healthy people across ages. In germline, CDR1 is SNHLY, CDR2 FYNNEI. CDR3 length: 18 amino acids. Trimming stripped 7 bases from V and 4 bases from J, with 25 bases between. A second PCR, run for about 7 to 11 cycles, used a sample-barcoded 5' primer plus a J-beta primer mix. TCRdb re-called the 5' RACE reads through MiXCR, storing one row per CDR3 protein. The sample carries over 450,000 distinct CDR3 sequences, nearly 25% recorded once. These data were also reused for a study on T cells of mothers and their children.

The chain joins TRBV2 to TRBJ2-2; no clear D gene. Sequenced: blood. The receptor comes from a boy aged 10-17 years in good health. CDR3 loop: CASISASPERGSTGELFF. CDR3 in DNA: TGTGCCAGCATTTCTGCGTCGCCAGAGCGAGGTTCCACCGGGGAGCTGTTTTTT.